Each of the 17 T cell receptor beta chains below was sequenced from the same sample in a study of beta chain features in type 1 diabetes. Of the isolated RNA, all was reverse transcribed, and so the sequenced material was expressed TCRB transcripts. The protocol was immunoSEQ multiplex PCR, while the TCRdb copy is restricted to in-frame clones and leaves out a portion. The data contain 310,000 or so clones, approximately 9.7% of them seen just once; the ten biggest clones take up 1%. Their specific antigens are unknown. Study outcomes and limitations: All four CD4+ subsets of Type 1 diabetes patients contained TCRB CDR3s that were moderately but significantly shorter.

The sample consisted of central memory CD4+ T cells from blood. The receptors come from a man aged 30 to 39 with type 1 diabetes.

The rearrangement links TRBV19 to TRBJ1-2, with a tentative D call TRBD1 (5 bases). In germline, CDR1 is LNHDA, CDR2 SQIVND (reference sequence). V lost 5 bases to trimming and J lost 1 base, with 20 bases between them. This CDR3 has 17 amino acids. The CDR3: CASSPLLGAGGNYGYTF. Written as DNA, the CDR3 is TGTGCCAGTAGTCCACTACTAGGAGCCGGGGGTAACTATGGCTACACCTTC.

This clone was picked up a small number of times. The genes are TRBV14 and TRBJ2-5; 8 bases line up with TRBD2. The CDR3 has 15 residues. Germline V CDR1 and CDR2: SGHDN, FVKESK. Trimming at V came to 0 bases and at J to 4 bases, leaving 4 bases not matched to a gene. The CDR3 reads CASSQEAGGRETQYF. The CDR3, as DNA: TGTGCCAGCAGCCAAGAGGCGGGGGGCCGAGAGACCCAGTACTTC.

This clone was recorded a few times. V is TRBV6-6 and J is TRBJ1-3, with D possibly TRBD1 on 6 matching bases. This CDR3 has 16 amino acids. Deletions cut 5 bases from V and 4 bases from J, with 18 bases between. The V gene's germline CDR1 is MNHNY and CDR2 SVGAGI (reference sequence). CDR3 protein: CASSPPGGRKGNTIYF. In DNA, the CDR3 is TGTGCCAGCAGTCCCCCGGGGGGGCGGAAAGGAAACACCATATATTTT.

With regard to this clone: Mismatch with germline at one junction end may stem from a read error. The gene calls are TRBV19 and TRBJ1-2, with 7 bases aligning to TRBD1. CDR1 is LNHDA, CDR2 SQIVND, per germline (reference sequence). This CDR3 spans 15 amino acids. This chain's CDR3 is CASSIEQQGRYGYTF. As DNA, the CDR3 is TGTGCCAGTAGCATAGAGCAACAGGGGCGCTATGGCTACACCTTC.

Only a few counts were recorded for this clone. J is TRBJ2-5 and V is TRBV28; TRBD1 or TRBD2 may be the D gene (6 bases each). Germline CDR1 reads MDHEN; CDR2 reads SYDVKM. The CDR3 covers 16 residues. V lost 2 bases and J lost 7, with 20 bases in between. The CDR3 nucleotides are TGTGCCAGCAGTTTAGGGGGCGGAGTCCAGGAGGGGACCCAGTACTTC. Its protein product is CASSLGGGVQEGTQYF.

For the CDR3, the DNA is TGTGCCAGCAGCCAAGAATTAGAGTTCGACCGATATACGCAGTATTTT. This sequence encodes CASSQELEFDRYTQYF. The chain employs TRBV14 and TRBJ2-3; D ambiguous. The CDR3 totals 16 residues. Germline loops: CDR1 SGHDN, CDR2 FVKESK. Trimming removed 0 bases from V and 7 bases from J, with 17 bases in between.

This clone was detected a few times. Different DNA sequences within this sample yield the same CDR3. The genes are TRBV7-9 and TRBJ1-1; unclear D gene. Germline V gene lookup returns CDR1 SEHNR and CDR2 FQNEAQ (reference sequence). Trimming left V 3 bases short and J 0 bases short, with 5 bases between. The CDR3 is made up of 13 amino acids. CDR3 in DNA: TGTGCCAGCAGCTTGCTAATGAACACTGAAGCTTTCTTT. Amino acids: CASSLLMNTEAFF. Based on the CDR3 plus reference TRBV7-9 and TRBJ1-1, the full variable domain is DTGVSQNPRHKITKRGQNVTFRCDPISEHNRLYWYRQTLGQGPEFLTYFQNEAQLEKSRLLSDRFSAERPKGSFSTLEIQRTEQGDSAMYLCASSLLMNTEAFFGQGTRLTVV.

This clone has only a few counts. This chain connects TRBV2 to TRBJ2-3; TRBD2 aligns across 11 bases. J gave up 2 bases and V 3 bases, and 4 bases lay outside the gene matches. This CDR3 has 16 residues. Per the germline V gene, CDR1 is SNHLY and CDR2 is FYNNEI. In nucleotides, the CDR3 is TGTGCCAGCAGTGACTCTAGCGGGGGGCTCACAGATACGCAGTATTTT. Protein product: CASSDSSGGLTDTQYF.

The chain combines TRBV10-3 with TRBJ1-2; 9 bases are shared with TRBD1. With V trimmed by 6 bases and J by 6 bases, 5 bases remained unmatched. Germline V lookup: CDR1 ENHRY, CDR2 SYGVKD. There are 13 residues in the CDR3. The CDR3 DNA sequence: TGTGCCATCAGAACGGGACAGGGTAATGGCTACACCTTC. Translated, it gives CAIRTGQGNGYTF.

V is TRBV11-2 and J is TRBJ2-1, with D possibly being TRBD1 or TRBD2 (5 bases each). The length of the CDR3 is 12 residues. Deletions cut 5 bases from V and 10 bases from J, with 12 bases between. CDR1 and CDR2 from the germline V gene are SGHAT and FQNNGV. The CDR3 spells CASSPVRDEQFF. The CDR3 DNA sequence: TGTGCCAGCAGCCCCGTCAGGGACGAGCAGTTCTTC.

This chain's CDR3 is CASSSTSGAYEQYF. In nucleotides, the CDR3 is TGTGCCAGCAGTTCGACTAGCGGGGCCTACGAGCAGTACTTC. The chain employs TRBV6-5 and TRBJ2-7, with 11 bases aligning to TRBD2. This CDR3 has 14 amino acids. Germline loops: CDR1 MNHEY, CDR2 SVGAGI. Trimming removed 4 bases from V and 2 bases from J; junction bases left unmatched: 1.

The rearrangement joins TRBV6-6 to TRBJ2-7; 9 bases match TRBD2. With V trimmed by 0 bases and J by 3 bases, 3 bases remained unmatched. The germline gives CDR1 MNHNY, CDR2 SVGAGI (reference sequence). The CDR3 is 15 residues long. The CDR3, as DNA: TGTGCCAGCAGTTACTCCGGGACTAGCCTCTACGAGCAGTACTTC. Translating gives CASSYSGTSLYEQYF.

The genes are TRBV18 and TRBJ2-2; no clear D gene. Germline CDR1 and CDR2: KGHSH and LQKENI. CDR3 size: 13 residues. Trimming cost V 1 base and J 6 bases, with 6 bases left between them. The CDR3 sequence: CASSPRRAGELFF. The CDR3 DNA reads as TGTGCCAGCTCACCACGAAGGGCCGGGGAGCTGTTTTTT.

This chain links TRBV9 with TRBJ2-3; 7 bases map to TRBD2. The J segment lost 2 bases and the V segment lost 3 bases, leaving 9 bases of the junction unmatched. The CDR3 contains 16 residues. CDR1 SGDLS and CDR2 YYNGEE come from the germline V gene. The CDR3 DNA sequence: TGTGCCAGCAGCGCTGGCGGGGGACTCGACACAGATACGCAGTATTTT. Its protein is CASSAGGGLDTDTQYF.

The sample holds a few counts of this clone. The J gene is TRBJ1-6, the V gene TRBV30; a weak D match, TRBD1 (5 bases). The germline CDR1 and CDR2 sequences are GTSNPN and SVGIG (reference sequence). The CDR3 is 13 amino acids. V was pared by 3 bases and J by 10 bases, with 13 bases between. The DNA of the CDR3 is TGTGCCTGGAGGCAGGGAGCGGGCTCACCCCTCCACTTT. As protein: CAWRQGAGSPLHF.

The sample holds a few counts of this clone. The gene calls are TRBV2 and TRBJ2-5, with TRBD1 matching 7 bases. The CDR3 consists of 12 residues. The germline CDR1 and CDR2 sequences are SNHLY and FYNNEI. The V segment lost 9 bases and the J segment 7 bases; nucleotides outside the gene matches: 8. The CDR3 DNA reads as TGTGCCAGTCGGACAGGCACGGGGACCCAGTACTTC. Translation gives CASRTGTGTQYF.

The V gene is TRBV6-5, the J gene TRBJ2-7; tentative D call: TRBD1 (6 bases). The V and J ends lost 2 bases and 6 bases respectively, with 14 bases between them. The CDR3 length is 14 residues. Germline-derived CDR1 and CDR2 are MNHEY and SVGAGI. The CDR3, as DNA: TGTGCCAGCAGTTACGGGCAGGGGCGTGTCGAGCAGTACTTC. Translating gives CASSYGQGRVEQYF.